The sequence of this TCR beta chain was determined in a study of blood T cells in healthy people across ages. Using a J-beta primer mix together with a sample-barcoded 5' primer, a second PCR was run for roughly 6 to 12 cycles. Through a template-switch adaptor with 12 random nucleotides, each cDNA molecule received a tag. TCRdb passed the 5' RACE reads through MiXCR, listing each CDR3 protein once. The repertoire holds around 800,000 distinct CDR3 sequences, with roughly 25% as singletons. Germline V lookup: CDR1 SQVTM, CDR2 ANQGSEA. V lost 5 bases and J 5 bases, leaving 16 bases between the germline ends. The CDR3 has 13 amino acids. Donors were systemically healthy Caucasian individuals from Russia aged about 6 to 95 years. These data were likewise used in another study, on T cells of mothers and their children. That report notes: In both related and unrelated pairs, TCR recombination output is shaped similarly by thymic selection. Overlap in related mother-child pairs always slightly exceeded unrelated pairs, never significantly.

This sequence joins TRBV29-1 and TRBJ2-7; the D gene is possibly TRBD2 (6 bases). The sample taken for sequencing was blood. The origin of this receptor is a boy aged 10-17 years in good health. The CDR3 region has the DNA TGCAGCGTTCGAATGGAGGGGTTCAACGAGCAGTACTTC. Translation: CSVRMEGFNEQYF.